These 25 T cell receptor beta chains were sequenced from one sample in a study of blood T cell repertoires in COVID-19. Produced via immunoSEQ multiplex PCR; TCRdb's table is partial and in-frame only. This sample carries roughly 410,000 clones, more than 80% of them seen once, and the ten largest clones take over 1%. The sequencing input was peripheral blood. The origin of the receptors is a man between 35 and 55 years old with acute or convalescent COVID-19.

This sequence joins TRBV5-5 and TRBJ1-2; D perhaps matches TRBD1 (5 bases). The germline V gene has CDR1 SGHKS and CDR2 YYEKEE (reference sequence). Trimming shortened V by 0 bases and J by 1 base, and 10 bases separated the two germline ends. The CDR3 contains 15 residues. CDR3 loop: CASSLEGRGNYGYTF. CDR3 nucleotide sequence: TGTGCCAGCAGCTTGGAAGGGAGGGGTAACTATGGCTACACCTTC.

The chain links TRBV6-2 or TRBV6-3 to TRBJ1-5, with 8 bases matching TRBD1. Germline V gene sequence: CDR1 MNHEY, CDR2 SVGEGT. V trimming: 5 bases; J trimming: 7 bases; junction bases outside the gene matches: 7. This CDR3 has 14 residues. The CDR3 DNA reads TGTGCCAGCAGTGCGACAGGGGTAAAGCAGCCCCAGCATTTT. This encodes CASSATGVKQPQHF.

The chain's CDR3 is CASSLCFRGWCTEAFF. In nucleotides, the CDR3 is TGTGCCAGCAGTTTATGCTTCAGGGGGTGGTGCACTGAAGCTTTCTTT. The J gene is TRBJ1-1, the V gene TRBV28; the match to TRBD1 covers 7 bases. CDR3 length: 16 residues. Germline CDR1 and CDR2: MDHEN and SYDVKM. V lost 0 bases, J lost 4 bases, and 8 bases stayed unmatched.

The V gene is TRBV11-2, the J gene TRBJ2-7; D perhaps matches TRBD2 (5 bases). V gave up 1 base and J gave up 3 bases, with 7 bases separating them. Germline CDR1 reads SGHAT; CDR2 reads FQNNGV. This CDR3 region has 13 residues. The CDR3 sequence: CASSLVRGYEQYF. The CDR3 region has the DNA TGTGCCAGCAGCTTAGTCCGGGGCTACGAGCAGTACTTC.

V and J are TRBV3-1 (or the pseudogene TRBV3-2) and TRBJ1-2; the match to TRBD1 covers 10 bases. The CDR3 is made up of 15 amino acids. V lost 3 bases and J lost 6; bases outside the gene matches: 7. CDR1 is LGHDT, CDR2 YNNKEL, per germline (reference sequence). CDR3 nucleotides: TGTGCCAGCAGCCACCCGGGACAGGGGACGAATGGCTACACCTTC. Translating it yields CASSHPGQGTNGYTF.

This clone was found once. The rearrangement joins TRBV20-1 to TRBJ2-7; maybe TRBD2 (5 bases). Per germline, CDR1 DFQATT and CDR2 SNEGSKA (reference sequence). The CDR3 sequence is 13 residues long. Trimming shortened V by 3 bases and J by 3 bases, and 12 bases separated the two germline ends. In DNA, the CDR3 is TGCAGTGCTAGTAGCGCGAAAATCTACGAGCAGTACTTC. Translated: CSASSAKIYEQYF.

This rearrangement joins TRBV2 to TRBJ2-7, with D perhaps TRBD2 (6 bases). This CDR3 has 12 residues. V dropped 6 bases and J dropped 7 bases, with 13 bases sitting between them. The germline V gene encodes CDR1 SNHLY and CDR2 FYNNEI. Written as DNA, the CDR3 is TGTGCCAGCAGCTGGCCCCGGGAGGAGCAGTACTTC. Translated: CASSWPREEQYF.

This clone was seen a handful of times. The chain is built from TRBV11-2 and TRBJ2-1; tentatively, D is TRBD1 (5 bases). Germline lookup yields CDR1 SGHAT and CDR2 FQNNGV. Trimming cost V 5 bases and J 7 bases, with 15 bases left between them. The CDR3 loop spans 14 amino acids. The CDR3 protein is CASSLLQGSNEQFF. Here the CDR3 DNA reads TGTGCCAGCAGCCTACTCCAGGGTTCGAATGAGCAGTTCTTC.

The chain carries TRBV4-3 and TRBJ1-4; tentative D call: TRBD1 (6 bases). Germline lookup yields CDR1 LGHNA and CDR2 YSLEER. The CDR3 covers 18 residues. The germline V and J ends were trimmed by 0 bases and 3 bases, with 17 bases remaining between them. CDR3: CASSQDFPLAGANEKLFF. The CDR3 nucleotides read TGCGCCAGCAGCCAAGATTTCCCCCTCGCAGGGGCTAATGAAAAACTGTTTTTT.

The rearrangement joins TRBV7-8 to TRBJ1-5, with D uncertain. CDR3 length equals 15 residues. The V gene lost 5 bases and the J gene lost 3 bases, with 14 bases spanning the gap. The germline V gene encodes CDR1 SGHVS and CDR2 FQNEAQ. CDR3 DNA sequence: TGTGCCAGCAGCAAACCCCGACATCTCAATCAGCCCCAGCATTTT. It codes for CASSKPRHLNQPQHF.

As DNA, the CDR3 is TGCGCCAGCATCGAGACCAGGGGTGAGGGTAGTAGCTACACCTTC. Translated: CASIETRGEGSSYTF. V is TRBV10-1 and J is TRBJ1-2; TRBD1 is a possible D gene (6 bases). V was shortened by 7 bases and J by 9 bases, with 24 bases between the two germline ends. The length of the CDR3 is 15 residues. CDR1 is WNHNN, CDR2 SYGVQD, per germline (reference sequence).

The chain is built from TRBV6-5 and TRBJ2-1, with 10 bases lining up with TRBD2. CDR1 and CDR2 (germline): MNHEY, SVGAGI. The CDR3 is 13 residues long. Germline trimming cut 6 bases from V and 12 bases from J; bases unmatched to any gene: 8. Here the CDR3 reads CASRKSPSGRQFF. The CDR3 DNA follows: TGTGCCAGCAGGAAGTCCCCTAGCGGGAGGCAGTTCTTC.

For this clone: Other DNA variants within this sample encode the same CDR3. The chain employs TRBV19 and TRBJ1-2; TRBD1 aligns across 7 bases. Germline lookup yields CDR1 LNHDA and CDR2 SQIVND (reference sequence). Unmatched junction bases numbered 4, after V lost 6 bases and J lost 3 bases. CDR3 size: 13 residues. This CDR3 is CASSTDRDYGYTF. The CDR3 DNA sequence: TGTGCCAGTAGCACCGACAGGGACTATGGCTACACCTTC.

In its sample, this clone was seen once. The CDR3 DNA reads as TGTGCCAGCAGCCTAGACCCCCGGTGGACTGAAGCTTTCTTT. It translates to CASSLDPRWTEAFF. V usage is TRBV7-8 and J usage is TRBJ1-1; D is uncertain. This CDR3 is 14 amino acids long. CDR1 is SGHVS and CDR2 is FQNEAQ in the germline V gene. V shed 5 bases and J shed 5 bases, with 15 bases lying between them. Full variable domain (outside the CDR3, taken from reference TRBV7-8 and TRBJ1-1): GAGVSQSPRYKVAKRGQDVALRCDPISGHVSLFWYQQALGQGPEFLTYFQNEAQLDKSGLPSDRFFAERPEGSVSTLKIQRTQQEDSAVYLCASSLDPRWTEAFFGQGTRLTVV.

The CDR3 DNA follows: TGTGCCAGCAGCTTAGCAACTAGTGTGAGCTACAATGAGCAGTTCTTC. Amino acid sequence: CASSLATSVSYNEQFF. This chain links TRBV7-9 with TRBJ2-1; D may be TRBD2 (5 bases). CDR1 and CDR2 from the germline V gene are SEHNR and FQNEAQ (reference sequence). The V and J ends lost 0 bases and 3 bases respectively, with 12 bases between them. The CDR3 sequence is 16 residues long.

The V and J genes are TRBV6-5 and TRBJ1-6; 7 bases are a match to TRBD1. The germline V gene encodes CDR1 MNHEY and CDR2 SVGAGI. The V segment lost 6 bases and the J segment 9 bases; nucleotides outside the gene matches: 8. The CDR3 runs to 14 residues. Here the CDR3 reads CASRRTGVPSPLHF. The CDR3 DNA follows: TGTGCCAGCAGGAGAACAGGGGTACCTTCACCCCTCCACTTT.

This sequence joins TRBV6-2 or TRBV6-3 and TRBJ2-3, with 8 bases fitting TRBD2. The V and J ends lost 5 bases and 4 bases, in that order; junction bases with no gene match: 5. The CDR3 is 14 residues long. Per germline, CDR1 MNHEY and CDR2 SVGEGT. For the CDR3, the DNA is TGTGCCAGCAGTGTAGCGGGGTCTGCAGATACGCAGTATTTT. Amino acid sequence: CASSVAGSADTQYF.

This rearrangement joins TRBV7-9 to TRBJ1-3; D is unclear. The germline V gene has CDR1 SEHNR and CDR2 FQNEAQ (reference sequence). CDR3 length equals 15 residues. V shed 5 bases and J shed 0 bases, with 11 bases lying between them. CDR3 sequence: CASSPDTFSGNTIYF. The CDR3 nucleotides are TGTGCCAGCAGCCCCGACACTTTCTCTGGAAACACCATATATTTT.

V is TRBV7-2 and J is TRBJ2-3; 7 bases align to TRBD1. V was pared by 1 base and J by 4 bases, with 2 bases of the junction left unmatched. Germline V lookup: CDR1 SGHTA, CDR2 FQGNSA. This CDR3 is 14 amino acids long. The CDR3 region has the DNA TGTGCCAGCAGCTTAGTGCAGGGGGCAGATACGCAGTATTTT. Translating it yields CASSLVQGADTQYF.

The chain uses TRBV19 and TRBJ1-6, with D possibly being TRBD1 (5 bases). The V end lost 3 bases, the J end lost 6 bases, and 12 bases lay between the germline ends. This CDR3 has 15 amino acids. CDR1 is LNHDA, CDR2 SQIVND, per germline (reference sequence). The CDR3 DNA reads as TGTGCCAGTAGTATGGCGGGGCGGTTTAATTCACCCCTCCACTTT. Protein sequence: CASSMAGRFNSPLHF.

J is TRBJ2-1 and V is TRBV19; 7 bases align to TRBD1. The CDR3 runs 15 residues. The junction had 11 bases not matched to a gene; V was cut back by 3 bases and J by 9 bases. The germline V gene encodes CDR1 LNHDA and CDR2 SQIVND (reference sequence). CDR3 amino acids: CASSIGDRAWGEQFF. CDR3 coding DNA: TGTGCCAGTAGTATCGGCGACAGGGCATGGGGTGAGCAGTTCTTC.

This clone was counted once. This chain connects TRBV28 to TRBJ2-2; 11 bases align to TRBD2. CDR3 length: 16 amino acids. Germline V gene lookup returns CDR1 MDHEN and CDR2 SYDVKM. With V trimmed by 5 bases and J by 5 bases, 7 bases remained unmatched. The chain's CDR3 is CASSQTSGARTGELFF. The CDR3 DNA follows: TGTGCCAGCAGTCAGACTAGCGGGGCCCGGACCGGGGAGCTGTTTTTT.

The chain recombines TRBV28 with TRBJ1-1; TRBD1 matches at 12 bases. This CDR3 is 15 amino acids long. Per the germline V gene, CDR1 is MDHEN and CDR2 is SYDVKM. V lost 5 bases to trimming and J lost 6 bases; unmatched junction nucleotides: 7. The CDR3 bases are TGTGCCAGCAGTACTACCGGGACAGGGGGCTCTGAAGCTTTCTTT. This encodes CASSTTGTGGSEAFF.

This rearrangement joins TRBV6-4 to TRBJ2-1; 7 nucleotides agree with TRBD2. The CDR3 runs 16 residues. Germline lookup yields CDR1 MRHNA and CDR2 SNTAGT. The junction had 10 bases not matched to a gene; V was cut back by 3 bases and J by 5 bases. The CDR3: CASSDVGGGGNNEQFF. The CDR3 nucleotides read TGTGCCAGCAGTGATGTAGGCGGGGGAGGAAACAATGAGCAGTTCTTC.

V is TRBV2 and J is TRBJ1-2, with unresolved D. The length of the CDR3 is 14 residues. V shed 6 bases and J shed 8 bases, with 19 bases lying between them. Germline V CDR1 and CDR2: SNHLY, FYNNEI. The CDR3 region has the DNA TGTGCCAGCAGACGTCTGCAGCGGGGTTGGGGCTACACCTTC. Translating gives CASRRLQRGWGYTF.